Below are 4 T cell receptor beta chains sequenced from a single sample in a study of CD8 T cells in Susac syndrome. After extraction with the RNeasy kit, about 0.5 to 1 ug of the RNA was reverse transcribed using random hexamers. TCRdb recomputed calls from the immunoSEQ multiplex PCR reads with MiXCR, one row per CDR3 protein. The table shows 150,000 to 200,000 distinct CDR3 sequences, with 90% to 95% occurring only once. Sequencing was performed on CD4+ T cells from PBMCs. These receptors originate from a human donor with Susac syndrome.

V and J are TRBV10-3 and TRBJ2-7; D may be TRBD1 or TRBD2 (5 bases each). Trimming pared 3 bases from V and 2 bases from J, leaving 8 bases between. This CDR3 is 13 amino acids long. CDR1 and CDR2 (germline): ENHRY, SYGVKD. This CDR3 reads CAISDGGAYEQYF. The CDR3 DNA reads TGTGCCATCAGTGATGGGGGAGCCTACGAGCAGTACTTC.

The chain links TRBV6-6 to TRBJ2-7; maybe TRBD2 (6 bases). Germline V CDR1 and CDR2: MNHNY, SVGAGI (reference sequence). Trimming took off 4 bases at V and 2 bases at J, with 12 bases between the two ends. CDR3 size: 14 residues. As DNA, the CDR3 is TGTGCCAGCAGTTTGGAGGGCCATACCTACGAGCAGTACTTC. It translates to CASSLEGHTYEQYF.

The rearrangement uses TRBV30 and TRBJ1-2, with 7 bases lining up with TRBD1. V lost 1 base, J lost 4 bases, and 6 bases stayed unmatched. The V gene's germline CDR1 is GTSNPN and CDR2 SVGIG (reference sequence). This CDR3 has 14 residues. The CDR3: CAWSGQGNIYGYTF. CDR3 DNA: TGTGCCTGGAGTGGACAGGGAAACATCTATGGCTACACCTTC.

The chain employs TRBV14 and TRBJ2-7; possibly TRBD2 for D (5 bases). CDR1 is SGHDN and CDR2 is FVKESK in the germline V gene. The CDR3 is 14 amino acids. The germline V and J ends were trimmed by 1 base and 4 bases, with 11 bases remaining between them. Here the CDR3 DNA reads TGTGCCAGCAGCCAAGCCGGGGTTCTATACGAGCAGTACTTC. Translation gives CASSQAGVLYEQYF.